This TCR beta chain was obtained from a study of blood T cell repertoires in COVID-19. CDR3 length: 12 amino acids. Germline-derived CDR1 and CDR2 are LGHDT and YNNKEL (reference sequence). The ends were cut back, 8 bases at V and 4 bases at J, with 12 bases in the middle. TCRdb's copy holds only in-frame clones and misses some; the assay was immunoSEQ multiplex PCR. The repertoire consists of about 160,000 clones, with roughly 84% occurring once and the leading ten covering more than 9%. The chain has TRBV3-1 (or the pseudogene TRBV3-2) and TRBJ2-7; D uncertain. Material for sequencing was peripheral blood. This clonotype was sampled from an elderly woman with active or convalescent COVID-19. The DNA of the CDR3 is TGTGCCAGCTCCCATACTAATTACGAGCAGTACTTC. Translating it yields CASSHTNYEQYF.